One TCR beta chain is described in this entry. This specimen comes from a study of blood T cell repertoires in COVID-19. Profiled with immunoSEQ multiplex PCR; TCRdb holds only in-frame clones, not every one. This sample has 100,000 to 150,000 clones, with over 80% found just once. The junction had 12 bases not matched to a gene; V was cut back by 2 bases and J by 8 bases. This CDR3 is built from 17 residues. Germline V gene lookup returns CDR1 SGHTS and CDR2 YDEGEE. The chain carries TRBV5-8 and TRBJ1-4; 10 nucleotides agree with TRBD1. The sequenced sample was peripheral blood. This sequence was found in a middle-aged man with active or convalescent COVID-19. The DNA of the CDR3 is TGTGCCAGCAGCTTATATTCCGGGACAGGGGTATTCGAAAAACTGTTTTTT. Its protein product is CASSLYSGTGVFEKLFF.